Reported below is one TCR beta chain. Its target is not known. The sample is drawn from a study of cytomegalovirus exposure and HLA in healthy donors. General observations from the study: Across all donors, roughly uniform sequencing depth was an assumption of the presence/absence analyses. Some highly shared sequence variants likely arose as a pipeline artifact.

The CDR3 has 14 amino acids. Germline values: CDR1 SGHDN, CDR2 FVKESK. Trimming cost V 2 bases and J 7 bases; bases outside gene matches: 6. 60 Vbeta and 13 Jbeta primers were used in PCR. Clones were sequenced by immunoSEQ multiplex PCR, and TCRdb holds only the in-frame ones, with some missing. The sample has about 200,000 clones; roughly 74% are singletons. This TCR was sampled from a woman aged 25-40 years in good health and CMV-seronegative. The specimen was PBMCs. The chain employs TRBV14 and TRBJ1-2; 8 nucleotides align to TRBD1. The CDR3 region is CASSQIQGGVGYTF. CDR3 in DNA: TGTGCCAGCAGCCAAATACAGGGGGGAGTTGGCTACACCTTC.